A selection of T cell receptor beta chains follows, all from one sample in a study of T cells in Graves' hyperthyroidism and ophthalmopathy. Each CDR3 protein is one row after TCRdb ran MiXCR on the multiplex PCR reads. The table lists over 300,000 distinct CDR3 sequences, approximately 13% of them singletons. The sequenced sample consisted of blood. These receptors were obtained from a woman aged 60-75 years with Graves' hyperthyroidism. Both conserved end residues are part of each CDR3. The D gene is left open where the match is weak. Clone sizes are given selectively: once, few, many, or a class where the clone is expanded.

J gene | V gene | D gene | clone size | CDR3 DNA | CDR3 protein
TRBJ2-7 | TRBV6-2/TRBV6-3 | NA | many | TGTGCCAGCAGTTACCCCCGAGTCCGGGACTACGAGCAGTACTTC | CASSYPRVRDYEQYF
TRBJ1-5 | TRBV6-1 | NA | few | TGTGCCAGCAGTGCGCCCGGGACAAGTTGGCATTTT | CASSAPGTSWHF
TRBJ1-2 | TRBV5-1 | NA | NA | TGCGCCAGCAGCTTGGAGAGTCTTAACTATGGCTACACCTTC | CASSLESLNYGYTF
TRBJ2-3 | TRBV28 | TRBD2 | many | TGTGCCAGCAGTTCCGGGACTAGCGGTACAAATACGCAGTATTTT | CASSSGTSGTNTQYF
TRBJ2-1 | TRBV24-1 | NA | few | TGTGCCACCTCAGGGTCCTTTTACAATGAGCAGTTCTTC | CATSGSFYNEQFF
TRBJ2-7 | TRBV14 | NA | NA | TGTGCCAGCAGCCAAGGCGCAGGGGGGTTCGAGCAGTACTTC | CASSQGAGGFEQYF
TRBJ2-5 | TRBV10-3 | NA | many | TGTGCCATCAGTGATCGGAGTAAGGAGACCCAGTACTTC | CAISDRSKETQYF
TRBJ2-2 | TRBV5-4 | TRBD1 | NA | TGTGCCAGCAGCACGACAGGGGGCTTTCGGTCCGGGGAGCTGTTTTTT | CASSTTGGFRSGELFF
TRBJ2-5 | TRBV6-1 | TRBD2 | many | TGTGCCAGCAGTTCTGCTACTAGCGGGAGAAGAGAGACCCAGTACTTC | CASSSATSGRRETQYF
TRBJ2-1 | TRBV7-3 | NA | NA | TGTGCCAGCAGCTACCGGACTTCGGATGAGCAGTTCTTC | CASSYRTSDEQFF
TRBJ2-1 | TRBV10-3 | NA | many | TGTGCCATCAGTGAGAGGGCAGGAAGCTACAATGAGCAGTTCTTC | CAISERAGSYNEQFF
TRBJ2-7 | TRBV18 | TRBD2 | many | TGTGCCAGCTCACCGGTCGCGGGAGGGGGCAACGAGCAGTACTTC | CASSPVAGGGNEQYF
TRBJ2-7 | TRBV15 | TRBD2 | many | TGTGCCACCAGCAGTCAGCGGGAGGGGGGCGAGCAGTACTTC | CATSSQREGGEQYF
TRBJ1-1 | TRBV5-1 | TRBD1 | NA | TGCGCCAGCGGTCCAGGGGGGGGTAGCACTGAAGCTTTCTTT | CASGPGGGSTEAFF
TRBJ2-3 | TRBV6-1 | NA | NA | TGTGCCAGCAGAGAAGCCAGCACAGATACGCAGTATTTT | CASREASTDTQYF
TRBJ1-6 | TRBV5-1 | NA | NA | TGCGCCAGCAGCCCCGGGACGTCGGGGCTCACCCTCCACTTT | CASSPGTSGLTLHF
TRBJ2-1 | TRBV20-1 | NA | many | TGCAGTTCCCAGACAGCATTAACCAATGAGCAGTTCTTC | CSSQTALTNEQFF
TRBJ1-4 | TRBV19 | NA | few | TGTGCCAGTGGAGACCGAGCTTTTAATGAAAAACTGTTTTTT | CASGDRAFNEKLFF
TRBJ2-3 | TRBV6-5 | NA | NA | TGTGCCAGCAGTTACAGTGAGGGCCGAGGAGATACGCAGTATTTT | CASSYSEGRGDTQYF
TRBJ2-7 | TRBV7-9 | TRBD2 | NA | TGTGCCAGCAGCTTAATTTCCCTAGCGGGAGGAGGGAACTACGAGCAGTACTTC | CASSLISLAGGGNYEQYF
TRBJ1-1 | TRBV28 | NA | many | TGTGCCAGCAGACCGGGACAACGTACCGAAGCTTTCTTT | CASRPGQRTEAFF
TRBJ2-2 | TRBV11-1 | NA | NA | TGTGCCAGCAGTAGACCTGCGAACACCGGGGAGCTGTTTTTT | CASSRPANTGELFF
TRBJ1-2 | TRBV6-1 | TRBD1 | many | TGTGCCAGCATTCCTAACCCGGGACAGGGGTCCTATGGCTACACCTTC | CASIPNPGQGSYGYTF
TRBJ1-1 | TRBV11-2 | NA | many | TGTGCCAGCAGCCCCGCTCCGGGGAACACTGAAGCTTTCTTT | CASSPAPGNTEAFF
TRBJ2-7 | TRBV20-1 | TRBD1 | many | TGCAGTGCTACCAGACAGGGCAACACCTACGAGCAGTACTTC | CSATRQGNTYEQYF
TRBJ1-4 | TRBV15 | NA | few | TGTGCCACCAGCAGAGATGGTGGTGCAGGGCCCAATGAAAAACTGTTTTTT | CATSRDGGAGPNEKLFF
TRBJ2-5 | TRBV20-1 | TRBD2 | many | TGCAGTGCTAGTCGCCTAGCGGGAGAAGAGACCCAGTACTTC | CSASRLAGEETQYF
TRBJ1-4 | TRBV5-1 | TRBD1 | NA | TGCGCCAGCAGCTTGACGGGACAGGGTTATGAAAAACTGTTTTTT | CASSLTGQGYEKLFF
TRBJ2-6 | TRBV5-4 | NA | few | TGTGCCAGCAGCTTTCCAGGGCCAGGGGCCAACGTCCTGACTTTC | CASSFPGPGANVLTF
TRBJ2-5 | TRBV19 | TRBD1 | few | TGTGCCAGTAAGCCTGGGGACAGAGAAGGAGAGACCCAGTACTTC | CASKPGDREGETQYF
TRBJ1-2 | TRBV6-1 | TRBD1 | many | TGTGCCAGCACCGTATTAACAGGGGGCTGGGATGGCTACACCTTC | CASTVLTGGWDGYTF
TRBJ2-2 | TRBV30 | TRBD2 | many | TGTGCCTGGGAGGGACTAGCGGGAGGGCCGGGCACCGGGGAGCTGTTTTTT | CAWEGLAGGPGTGELFF
TRBJ2-3 | TRBV5-1 | TRBD2 | NA | TGCGCCAGCAGCTTGGGGGGACTAGCGGGAGCGGTCACAGATACGCAGTATTTT | CASSLGGLAGAVTDTQYF
TRBJ2-1 | TRBV10-1 | NA | many | TGCGCCAGCAGTGAGTCGACACGAAACAATGAGCAGTTCTTC | CASSESTRNNEQFF
TRBJ2-1 | TRBV3-1 | TRBD2 | many | TGTGCCAGCAGCCGAAGACTAGCGGGCTATGAGCAGTTCTTC | CASSRRLAGYEQFF
TRBJ1-5 | TRBV30 | NA | NA | TGTGCCTGGCGTGTACGTAGCAATCAGCCCCAGCATTTT | CAWRVRSNQPQHF
TRBJ1-4 | TRBV6-1 | NA | NA | TGTGCCAGCAGCCGGGGCTCTAATGAAAAACTGTTTTTT | CASSRGSNEKLFF
TRBJ2-1 | TRBV20-1 | NA | many | TGCAGTGCTAGTGTCAGCGCCCGATTCAATGAGCAGTTCTTC | CSASVSARFNEQFF
TRBJ2-5 | TRBV29-1 | NA | few | TGCAGCGTTTGGATACGCCCGGGGGAGACCCAGTACTTC | CSVWIRPGETQYF
TRBJ2-7 | TRBV6-1 | TRBD2 | many | TGTGCCAGCAGAACTAGCGAGTCCACGTACGAGCAGTACTTC | CASRTSESTYEQYF
TRBJ1-2 | TRBV7-9 | NA | many | TGTGCCAGCAGCTTCCGGGACGATGGCTACACCTTC | CASSFRDDGYTF